Here is one TCR beta chain with its context. This specimen belongs to a study of OX40 agonist ivuxolimab in advanced cancers. Data came from immunoSEQ multiplex PCR; TCRdb stores just in-frame clones and leaves some out. The repertoire consists of roughly 51,000 clones, with roughly 89% occurring once and the leading ten covering about 1.4%. The sequences come from CD4+ or CD8+ T cells sorted from blood, collected in a trial of the OX40 agonist ivuxolimab. The receptor's source is an adult with an advanced solid tumor such as melanoma, head and neck, liver or kidney cancer.

The CDR3 sequence is CASVRDRGTTGELFF. The CDR3, as DNA: TGTGCCAGTGTCCGGGACAGGGGAACCACCGGGGAGCTGTTTTTT. The chain joins TRBV6-1 to TRBJ2-2; TRBD1 matches at 10 bases. The CDR3 sequence is 15 residues long. Unmatched junction bases numbered 8, after V lost 9 bases and J lost 4 bases. CDR1 is MNHNS and CDR2 is SASEGT in the germline V gene.